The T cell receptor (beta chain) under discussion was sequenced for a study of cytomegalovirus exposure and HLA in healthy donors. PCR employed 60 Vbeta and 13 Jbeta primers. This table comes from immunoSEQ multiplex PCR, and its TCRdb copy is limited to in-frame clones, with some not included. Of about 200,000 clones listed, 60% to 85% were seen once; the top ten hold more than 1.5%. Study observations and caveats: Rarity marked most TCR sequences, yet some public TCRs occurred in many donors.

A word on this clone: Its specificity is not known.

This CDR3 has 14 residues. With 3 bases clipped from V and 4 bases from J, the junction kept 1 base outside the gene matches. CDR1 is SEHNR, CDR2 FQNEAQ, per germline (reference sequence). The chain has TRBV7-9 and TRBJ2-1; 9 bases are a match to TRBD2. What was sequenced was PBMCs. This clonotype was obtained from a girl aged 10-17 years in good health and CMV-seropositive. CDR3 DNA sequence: TGTGCCAGCAGCTTGGGACTAGCTTACAATGAGCAGTTCTTC. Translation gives CASSLGLAYNEQFF.